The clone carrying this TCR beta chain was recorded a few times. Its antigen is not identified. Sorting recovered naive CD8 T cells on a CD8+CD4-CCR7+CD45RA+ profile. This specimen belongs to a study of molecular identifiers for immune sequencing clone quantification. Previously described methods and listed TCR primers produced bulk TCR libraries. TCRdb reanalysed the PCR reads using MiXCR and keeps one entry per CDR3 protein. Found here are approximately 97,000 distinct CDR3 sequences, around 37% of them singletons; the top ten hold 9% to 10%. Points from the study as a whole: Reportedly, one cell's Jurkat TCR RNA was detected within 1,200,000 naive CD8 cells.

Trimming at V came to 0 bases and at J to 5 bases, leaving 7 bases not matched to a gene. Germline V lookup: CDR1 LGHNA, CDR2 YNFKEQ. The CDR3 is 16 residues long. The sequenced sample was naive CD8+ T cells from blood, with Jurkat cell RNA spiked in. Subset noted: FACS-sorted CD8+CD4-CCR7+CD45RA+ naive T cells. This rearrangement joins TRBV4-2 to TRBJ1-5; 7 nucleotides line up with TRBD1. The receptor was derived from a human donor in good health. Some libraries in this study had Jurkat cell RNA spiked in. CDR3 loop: CASSQDHGQEYQPQHF. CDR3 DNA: TGTGCCAGCAGCCAAGATCATGGACAGGAATATCAGCCCCAGCATTTT.